This TCR beta chain was found in a study of cytomegalovirus exposure and HLA in healthy donors. Study-level results: The study recorded fewer than 200 TCR beta chains that were cytomegalovirus-associated. DRB1 had the most TCR associations and HLA-C the fewest, a later analysis found, with rates varying by HLA locus. Of the V segments, some could not be distinguished, including TRBV6-2 and TRBV6-3, and were excluded.

About this clone itself: As yet, its antigen is unknown.

V lost 0 bases, J lost 7 bases, and 18 bases lay in between. Germline V lookup: CDR1 WNHNN, CDR2 SYGVQD (reference sequence). CDR3 length: 16 residues. PCR employed 60 Vbeta and 13 Jbeta primers. Original analysis: There were about 80 million unique TCR beta chains by a later count, and 10 million to 12 million of them were shared. Generated by immunoSEQ multiplex PCR, the TCRdb table keeps only in-frame clones and is missing some. D and trimming were read from the DNA, whereas the V and J calls and clone size are those reported in that table. The sample holds about 130,000 clones, more than 75% seen once.

The specimen sequenced was PBMCs. The sequence was obtained from a man younger than 40 in good health and CMV-seropositive. The V and J genes are TRBV10-1 and TRBJ2-5, with a possible D match to TRBD1 (7 bases). The CDR3 here is CASSESTGDRPGTQYF. CDR3 DNA: TGCGCCAGCAGTGAGTCGACGGGGGACAGACCCGGGACCCAGTACTTC.